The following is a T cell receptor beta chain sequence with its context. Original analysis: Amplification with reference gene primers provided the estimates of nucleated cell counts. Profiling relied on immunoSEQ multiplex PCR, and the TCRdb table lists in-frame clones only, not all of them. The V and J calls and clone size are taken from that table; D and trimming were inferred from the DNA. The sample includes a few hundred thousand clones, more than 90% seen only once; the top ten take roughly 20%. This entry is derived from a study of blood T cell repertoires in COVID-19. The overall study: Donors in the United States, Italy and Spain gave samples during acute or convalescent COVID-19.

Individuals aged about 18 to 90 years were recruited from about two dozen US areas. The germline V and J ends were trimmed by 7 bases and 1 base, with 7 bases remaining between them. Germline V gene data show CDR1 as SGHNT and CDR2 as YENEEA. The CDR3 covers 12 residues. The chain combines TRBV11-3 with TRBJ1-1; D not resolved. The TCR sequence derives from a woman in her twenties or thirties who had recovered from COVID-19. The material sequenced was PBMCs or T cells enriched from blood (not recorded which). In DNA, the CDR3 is TGTGCCAGCAAAAGGAGGAACACTGAAGCTTTCTTT. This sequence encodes CASKRRNTEAFF.